The 32 T cell receptor beta chains reported below all come from one sample, sequenced in a study of T cell changes during pregnancy in multiple sclerosis. Generated by immunoSEQ multiplex PCR, the TCRdb table keeps only in-frame clones and is missing some. The sample lists roughly 70,000 clones; approximately 92% were seen once. Material: peripheral blood, obtained in the third trimester of pregnancy. These receptors were obtained from a female donor in good health, enrolled as a control in a pregnancy study.

The chain combines TRBV28 with TRBJ1-2; 10 bases fit TRBD1. The CDR3 runs to 14 residues. J gave up 5 bases and V 2 bases, and 2 bases lay outside the gene matches. The germline V gene encodes CDR1 MDHEN and CDR2 SYDVKM. DNA of the CDR3: TGTGCCAGCAGTTTAGAGGGACAGGGGTATGGCTACACCTTC. Protein sequence: CASSLEGQGYGYTF.

V gene TRBV30 combines with J gene TRBJ1-1; 7 positions agree with TRBD1. Losses at the gene ends were 1 base for V and 4 bases for J; bases not matched to a gene: 3. The CDR3 runs 13 residues. Germline V lookup: CDR1 GTSNPN, CDR2 SVGIG (reference sequence). CDR3 loop: CAWSDYRGTEAFF. The CDR3 nucleotides read TGTGCCTGGAGTGACTACAGGGGCACTGAAGCTTTCTTT.

The chain couples TRBV9 to TRBJ1-1, with 8 bases fitting TRBD1. The CDR3 covers 14 residues. Trimming at V came to 4 bases and at J to 5 bases, leaving 7 bases not matched to a gene. CDR1 and CDR2 (germline): SGDLS, YYNGEE. As DNA, the CDR3 is TGTGCCAGCAGCCCAGGGGGCGCCCGTACTGAAGCTTTCTTT. This gives the protein CASSPGGARTEAFF.

The V call is TRBV9, the J call TRBJ2-3; 10 nucleotides agree with TRBD1. Germline CDR1 reads SGDLS; CDR2 reads YYNGEE. V gave up 4 bases and J gave up 4 bases; unmatched junction bases: 6. The CDR3 loop spans 15 amino acids. In DNA form, the CDR3 reads TGTGCCAGCAGCCTTTGGACAGGGGGTCCAGATACGCAGTATTTT. It is translated as CASSLWTGGPDTQYF.

This chain connects TRBV20-1 to TRBJ2-5; no clear D. CDR3 length equals 11 residues. From germline, CDR1 is DFQATT and CDR2 SNEGSKA (reference sequence). V shed 1 base and J shed 5 bases, with 5 bases lying between them. CDR3 bases: TGCAGTGCTAGAGCTCGGGAGACCCAGTACTTC. Protein sequence: CSARARETQYF.

This chain connects TRBV28 to TRBJ1-4, with D tentatively TRBD1 (6 bases). Germline CDR1 reads MDHEN; CDR2 reads SYDVKM. V was pared by 5 bases and J by 7 bases, with 17 bases between. This CDR3 contains 15 residues. This CDR3 reads CASSTLGQSSEKLFF. CDR3 in DNA: TGTGCCAGCAGTACTCTAGGACAGTCTTCTGAAAAACTGTTTTTT.

The chain couples TRBV4-1 to TRBJ1-3; 7 bases line up with TRBD1. J lost 0 bases, V lost 0 bases, and 2 bases had no gene match. CDR1 is MGHRA, CDR2 YSYEKL, per germline. The CDR3 runs to 16 residues. CDR3 sequence reads: CASSQEGQLSGNTIYF. The CDR3 bases are TGCGCCAGCAGCCAAGAGGGACAGCTCTCTGGAAACACCATATATTTT.

Only a few counts were recorded for this clone. V is TRBV27 and J is TRBJ1-4, with 9 positions matching TRBD1. Germline values: CDR1 MNHEY, CDR2 SMNVEV (reference sequence). The CDR3 has 17 amino acids. J lost 8 bases, V lost 3 bases, and 13 bases had no gene match. CDR3 in amino acids: CASSFISSQGAGEKLFF. In nucleotides, the CDR3 is TGTGCCAGCAGTTTCATCTCCTCACAGGGGGCGGGAGAAAAACTGTTTTTT.

J is TRBJ1-1 and V is TRBV9; tentatively, D is TRBD1 (5 bases). The CDR3 extends over 14 amino acids. From germline, CDR1 is SGDLS and CDR2 YYNGEE. V was cut by 4 bases and J by 2 bases, with 12 bases left in between. CDR3 sequence (DNA): TGTGCCAGCAGCCCCCACGGGGGAAACACTGAAGCTTTCTTT. Residues: CASSPHGGNTEAFF.

The V gene is TRBV9, the J gene TRBJ1-1, with a tentative D call TRBD1 (6 bases). The CDR3 contains 16 residues. Trimming pared 3 bases from V and 7 bases from J, leaving 22 bases between. Germline V gene sequence: CDR1 SGDLS, CDR2 YYNGEE. The CDR3 sequence: CASSGAGAGEPLEAFF. DNA for the CDR3: TGTGCCAGCAGCGGGGCGGGGGCAGGGGAACCGCTTGAAGCTTTCTTT.

This chain uses TRBV11-2 with TRBJ2-7; 7 bases agree with TRBD1. This CDR3 region has 16 residues. The trim removed 5 bases at V and 3 bases at J, leaving 13 bases unmatched. The germline gives CDR1 SGHAT, CDR2 FQNNGV. The CDR3 region has the DNA TGTGCCAGCAGCAGCTACCCGGGACAGTCTAGCTACGAGCAGTACTTC. Translation gives CASSSYPGQSSYEQYF.

The rearrangement joins TRBV14 to TRBJ2-7; 11 bases line up with TRBD1. Germline loops: CDR1 SGHDN, CDR2 FVKESK. This CDR3 is 16 amino acids long. The V segment lost 2 bases and the J segment 3 bases; nucleotides outside the gene matches: 6. CDR3 sequence (DNA): TGTGCCAGCAGCCAACACGCCGGGACAGGGGGCTACGAGCAGTACTTC. Its protein is CASSQHAGTGGYEQYF. Full variable domain (rest looked up from reference TRBV14 and TRBJ2-7): EAGVTQFPSHSVIEKGQTVTLRCDPISGHDNLYWYRRVMGKEIKFLLHFVKESKQDESGMPNNRFLAERTGGTYSTLKVQPAELEDSGVYFCASSQHAGTGGYEQYFGPGTRLTVT.

The V and J genes are TRBV19 and TRBJ1-1; a weak D match, TRBD1 (6 bases). V was trimmed by 2 bases and J by 6 bases, leaving 16 bases between them. Germline lookup yields CDR1 LNHDA and CDR2 SQIVND (reference sequence). The CDR3 sequence is 15 residues long. The CDR3 region is CASSIYGRGIPEAFF. The CDR3 coding sequence is TGTGCCAGTAGTATATATGGCAGGGGAATCCCTGAAGCTTTCTTT.

The chain recombines TRBV4-3 with TRBJ1-2; no reliable D call. This CDR3 has 14 amino acids. The ends were cut back, 1 base at V and 1 base at J, with 7 bases in the middle. Germline assignment: CDR1 LGHNA and CDR2 YSLEER. CDR3 loop: CASSQGLVNYGYTF. DNA of the CDR3: TGCGCCAGCAGCCAAGGACTCGTTAACTATGGCTACACCTTC.

The CDR3 loop reads CASSEGGTASYEQYF. The CDR3, as DNA: TGTGCCAGCAGTGAAGGCGGGACGGCTTCCTACGAGCAGTACTTC. V is TRBV6-1 and J is TRBJ2-7, with D maybe TRBD2 (6 bases). CDR1 is MNHNS and CDR2 is SASEGT in the germline V gene. This CDR3 is built from 15 residues. V lost 1 base to trimming and J lost 1 base, with 11 bases between them.

This chain links TRBV15 with TRBJ2-2; 9 bases are a match to TRBD1. The CDR3 is 15 residues long. Germline CDR1 reads LNHNV; CDR2 reads YYDKDF (reference sequence). The V and J ends lost 3 bases and 3 bases, in that order; junction bases with no gene match: 2. The CDR3 region is CATSSGTGHTGELFF. DNA for the CDR3: TGTGCCACCAGCAGCGGGACAGGGCACACCGGGGAGCTGTTTTTT.

This chain links TRBV29-1 with TRBJ1-1; TRBD1 matches 7 bases. The CDR3 is made up of 16 amino acids. J lost 0 bases, V lost 2 bases, and 9 bases had no gene match. Germline V CDR1 and CDR2: SQVTM, ANQGSEA. This chain's CDR3 is CSVELAGGKVNTEAFF. The CDR3 DNA sequence: TGCAGCGTTGAACTCGCAGGGGGAAAGGTGAACACTGAAGCTTTCTTT.

This clone appeared a few times. V is TRBV7-2 and J is TRBJ1-5, with D perhaps TRBD1 (5 bases). This CDR3 has 15 residues. Germline loops: CDR1 SGHTA, CDR2 FQGNSA. The V and J ends lost 1 base and 1 base respectively, with 8 bases between them. CDR3 bases: TGTGCCAGCAGCTTAGGGGGGGTCAGCAATCAGCCCCAGCATTTT. This sequence encodes CASSLGGVSNQPQHF. Combining the CDR3 with reference TRBV7-2 and TRBJ1-5 gives the whole variable domain GAGVSQSPSNKVTEKGKDVELRCDPISGHTALYWYRQSLGQGLEFLIYFQGNSAPDKSGLPSDRFSAERTGGSVSTLTIQRTQQEDSAVYLCASSLGGVSNQPQHFGDGTRLSIL.

This chain uses TRBV5-6 with TRBJ1-1; no definite D call. CDR3 size: 12 residues. Germline CDR1 and CDR2: SGHDT and YYEEEE. V lost 2 bases and J lost 8, with 10 bases in between. Written as DNA, the CDR3 is TGTGCCAGCAGCTTTAAACGGAGGGAAGCTTTCTTT. Its translation: CASSFKRREAFF.

The chain recombines TRBV4-3 with TRBJ1-6; 7 bases are a match to TRBD1. Germline V CDR1 and CDR2: LGHNA, YSLEER. The CDR3 is 16 residues long. V lost 2 bases and J lost 7; bases outside the gene matches: 8. Here the CDR3 reads CASSQTYGTVNSPLHF. CDR3 DNA: TGCGCCAGCAGCCAAACGTACGGGACAGTCAATTCACCCCTCCACTTT.

This clone has just one count. The V and J genes are TRBV6-1 and TRBJ1-1, with TRBD1 identical over 7 bases. The CDR3 contains 13 residues. The germline gives CDR1 MNHNS, CDR2 SASEGT. Germline trimming cut 9 bases from V and 2 bases from J; bases unmatched to any gene: 6. The CDR3 loop is CARSEGANTEAFF. The CDR3 DNA follows: TGTGCCAGGTCAGAGGGGGCCAACACTGAAGCTTTCTTT.

This chain uses TRBV20-1 with TRBJ1-2; tentatively, D is TRBD1 (5 bases). The CDR3 is made up of 11 amino acids. The germline V gene has CDR1 DFQATT and CDR2 SNEGSKA (reference sequence). V lost 3 bases to trimming and J lost 8 bases, with 10 bases between them. CDR3 sequence: CSASKGVGYTF. CDR3 nucleotides: TGCAGTGCTAGCAAAGGGGTCGGCTACACCTTC.

This chain uses TRBV5-1 with TRBJ2-7; 11 positions match TRBD2. Germline CDR1 and CDR2: SGHRS and YFSETQ. The J segment lost 3 bases and the V segment lost 3 bases, leaving 5 bases of the junction unmatched. This CDR3 is 15 amino acids long. CDR3 region: CASSWELAGDYEQYF. For the CDR3, the DNA is TGCGCCAGCAGCTGGGAACTAGCGGGGGACTACGAGCAGTACTTC.

The chain joins TRBV4-1 to TRBJ1-4, with a tentative D call TRBD1 (5 bases). The ends were cut back, 4 bases at V and 3 bases at J, with 12 bases in the middle. This CDR3 region has 15 residues. Per the germline V gene, CDR1 is MGHRA and CDR2 is YSYEKL. The CDR3 nucleotides are TGCGCCAGCAGCCTACTACAGGTGTCTAATGAAAAACTGTTTTTT. Protein: CASSLLQVSNEKLFF.

The chain carries TRBV20-1 and TRBJ1-1, with D hard to call. This CDR3 has 11 amino acids. V lost 5 bases and J 6 bases, leaving 10 bases between the germline ends. Germline V gives CDR1 DFQATT, CDR2 SNEGSKA (reference sequence). The CDR3 reads CSAAMTPEAFF. For the CDR3, the DNA is TGCAGTGCTGCTATGACACCTGAAGCTTTCTTT.

The J gene is TRBJ1-6, the V gene TRBV13, with D possibly being TRBD1 (6 bases). V was shortened by 5 bases and J by 1 base, with 9 bases between the two germline ends. The CDR3 runs to 15 residues. Looked up from germline, CDR1 is PRHDT and CDR2 is FYEKMQ (reference sequence). CDR3 sequence: CASSLQGSYNSPLHF. The CDR3 region has the DNA TGTGCCAGCAGCCTACAGGGATCCTATAATTCACCCCTCCACTTT.

The rearrangement uses TRBV4-2 and TRBJ1-6; 7 bases are a match to TRBD1. This CDR3 contains 16 residues. Trimming at V came to 2 bases and at J to 7 bases, leaving 8 bases not matched to a gene. Germline lookup yields CDR1 LGHNA and CDR2 YNFKEQ. The CDR3 nucleotides read TGTGCCAGCAGCCAATACTCCGGGACAGCAAATTCACCCCTCCACTTT. Residues: CASSQYSGTANSPLHF.

The chain couples TRBV7-8 to TRBJ2-7, with 14 bases fitting TRBD2. The germline V gene encodes CDR1 SGHVS and CDR2 FQNEAQ. The CDR3 runs to 15 residues. V lost 3 bases to trimming and J lost 7 bases; unmatched junction nucleotides: 5. DNA of the CDR3: TGTGCCAGCAGCTTCCCGGGACTAGCGGGAGTGGAGCAGTACTTC. As protein: CASSFPGLAGVEQYF.

CDR3 in DNA: TGCGCCAGCAGCCAGCCCAGTTCACCCCTCCACTTT. Protein: CASSQPSSPLHF. The V gene is TRBV4-1, the J gene TRBJ1-6; D unclear. The CDR3 totals 12 residues. Germline values: CDR1 MGHRA, CDR2 YSYEKL. Trimming shortened V by 3 bases and J by 9 bases, and 6 bases separated the two germline ends.

The gene calls are TRBV4-2 and TRBJ2-2, with 11 bases matching TRBD2. The CDR3 runs 19 residues. Germline V gene sequence: CDR1 LGHNA, CDR2 YNFKEQ. V gave up 4 bases and J gave up 6 bases; unmatched junction bases: 16. The CDR3 DNA reads TGTGCCAGCAGCCCCTCTCGTAGCGGGGGGGCCTTCGGGTCCGGGGAGCTGTTTTTT. Its protein product is CASSPSRSGGAFGSGELFF.

The chain has TRBV28 and TRBJ2-1; D call uncertain. Germline lookup yields CDR1 MDHEN and CDR2 SYDVKM. The ends were cut back, 6 bases at V and 1 base at J, with 13 bases in the middle. The CDR3 totals 15 residues. The DNA of the CDR3 is TGTGCCAGCAGACCCTCCGGTTTATCCTACAATGAGCAGTTCTTC. Its protein is CASRPSGLSYNEQFF.

The chain carries TRBV4-3 and TRBJ1-4; TRBD1 matches 8 bases. The CDR3 spans 15 residues. The ends lost 0 bases at V and 8 bases at J; junction bases unmatched: 5. The germline gives CDR1 LGHNA, CDR2 YSLEER. The CDR3 loop is CASSQEDRVGEKLFF. The CDR3 nucleotides are TGCGCCAGCAGCCAAGAGGACAGGGTCGGAGAAAAACTGTTTTTT.